This T cell receptor beta chain was recovered during a study of OX40 agonist ivuxolimab in advanced cancers. A note on the overall study: Ivuxolimab, which targeted the costimulatory receptor OX40 (CD134), was an agonistic, fully human IgG2 monoclonal antibody. Intravenous ivuxolimab was administered to patients every 2 weeks at six dose levels: 0.01, 0.1, 0.3, 1.5, 3 and 10 mg/kg. The point of sequencing TCRbeta in the periphery was to test whether ivuxolimab changed TCR sequence diversity and drove clonal T-cell expansion. The paper describes the monotherapy dose-escalation part (N ≈ 52 patients) of the phase I trial of ivuxolimab. Prior anti-PD-1, anti-PD-L1 or anti-CTLA-4 therapy was permitted, and about two fifths of dose-escalation patients had received checkpoint inhibitors. Partial responses occurred in three dose-escalation patients, of whom one had hepatocellular carcinoma and two had cutaneous melanoma. Of the roughly 50 dose-escalation patients, hepatocellular carcinoma was present in roughly 19, melanoma in approximately 15, renal cell carcinoma in 9 and head and neck cancer in 9. In the dose-escalation cohort, 82.7% of patients were male, and the mean age was approximately 60 years, with a range of about 23 to 90.

Study-wide conclusions, independent of this receptor: In the 0.1-3.0 mg/kg groups, partial responders had among the lowest normalized peripheral clonal expansion, particularly in CD8+ T cells. The antigen specificity of the clonally expanded peripheral T cells was not determined. Low levels of normalized T-cell clonal expansion were also seen in some patients who did not respond. On average, CD8+ T cells showed more expanded clones than CD4+ T cells after ivuxolimab. At doses of 0.1 to 3.0 mg/kg, clonal expansion of both CD4+ and CD8+ T cells in blood was seen between baseline and week 6.

As regards this clone: Its cognate antigen has yet to be identified. No base qualities exist here, and no much larger clone lies one base off it.

Patients with a history of autoimmune disease or receiving systemic immunosuppression were excluded from the trial. Peripheral blood for TCR sequencing was collected from all dose cohorts at baseline, on cycle 4 day 1, and on cycle 7 day 1. The samples were taken from a phase I, first-in-human, multicenter, open-label dose-escalation trial of ivuxolimab. The trial enrolled adults with locally advanced or metastatic head and neck squamous cell, hepatocellular, melanoma or renal cell carcinoma. Before TCR sequencing, CD4+ T cells and CD8+ T cells from peripheral blood were sorted into separate populations. To sequence the TCRbeta CDR3 region, genomic DNA was isolated from the sorted cells. The immunoSEQ Assay was used for sequencing of TCRbeta CDR3 regions. In TCRdb, the immuneACCESS table is reduced to in-frame sequences with V and J assigned. These tables do not hold every clone; where another copy was compared, an unresolved V gene accounts for under half, and the others remain unexplained. This sample has about 69,000 clones in its table, and 80% to 90% of those were observed once. The top ten clones comprise about 6.5% of the sample.

The TCR comes from an adult with an advanced solid tumor such as melanoma, head and neck, liver or kidney cancer. This material consisted of CD4+ or CD8+ T cells sorted from blood, taken in a trial of the OX40 agonist ivuxolimab.

This receptor carries the CDR3 CSVVGAYNEQFF. Here is the DNA: TGCAGCGTTGTAGGGGCCTACAATGAGCAGTTCTTC. The V gene is TRBV29-1 and the J gene is TRBJ2-1, and TRBD1 may be the D gene, going by 5 matching bases. Deletion took 4 bases off V and 2 bases off J, with a span of 6 bases between the germline ends. The CDR3 contains 12 residues, cysteine and phenylalanine counted. CDR3 DNA is the only sequence kept; it has 36 bases, read in frame from the first base. Sequences SQVTM (CDR1) and ANQGSEA (CDR2) are obtained from the germline V gene.